Detailed here is one TCR beta chain. This sample was included in a study of blood T cell repertoires in COVID-19. About the research overall: Samples of COVID-19 (acute and convalescent) were obtained from the United States, Italy and Spain.

Libraries were prepared by immunoSEQ multiplex PCR; TCRdb keeps only in-frame clonotypes and omits some of them. This repertoire shows roughly 220,000 clones, about four fifths found once; its top ten account for 6.5% to 8.5%. This CDR3 has 15 residues. Per germline, CDR1 WNHNN and CDR2 SYGVQD (reference sequence). The V and J ends lost 9 bases and 1 base respectively, with 18 bases between them. This sequence joins TRBV10-1 and TRBJ2-5; D is possibly TRBD1 (5 bases). The sequenced sample was peripheral blood. The source is a woman aged 80 or over with COVID-19, enrolled during active disease. The CDR3 protein is CARLQAPPFQETQYF. As DNA, the CDR3 is TGCGCCAGACTACAGGCCCCGCCGTTCCAAGAGACCCAGTACTTC.